This T cell receptor (beta chain) was sequenced in a study of identical twins. This clonotype was observed a few times. Its antigen is as yet unknown. Germline V lookup: CDR1 ENHRY, CDR2 SYGVKD. Trimming took 4 bases from V and 1 from J, leaving 13 bases between them. CDR3 length: 15 amino acids. Study-level results: Fewer insertions marked abundant cord blood beta clonotypes; young adult naive trended weakly, memory not at all. Out-of-frame sharing of TCR alpha in monozygotic twins was underestimated by models.

A universal primer site was incorporated via template switching, and the cDNA contained unique molecular identifiers. MiXCR was run by TCRdb on the 5' RACE reads, yielding one entry per CDR3 protein. The sample lists 1.5 million to 2 million distinct CDR3 sequences; about 32% were seen once. Sequencing was carried out using cord blood. The receptor's source is a newborn girl in good health. The rearrangement links TRBV10-3 to TRBJ1-1; D is undetermined. The CDR3 bases are TGTGCCATCAGTGGAGGACTGCTTTCGAACACTGAAGCTTTCTTT. It specifies CAISGGLLSNTEAFF.